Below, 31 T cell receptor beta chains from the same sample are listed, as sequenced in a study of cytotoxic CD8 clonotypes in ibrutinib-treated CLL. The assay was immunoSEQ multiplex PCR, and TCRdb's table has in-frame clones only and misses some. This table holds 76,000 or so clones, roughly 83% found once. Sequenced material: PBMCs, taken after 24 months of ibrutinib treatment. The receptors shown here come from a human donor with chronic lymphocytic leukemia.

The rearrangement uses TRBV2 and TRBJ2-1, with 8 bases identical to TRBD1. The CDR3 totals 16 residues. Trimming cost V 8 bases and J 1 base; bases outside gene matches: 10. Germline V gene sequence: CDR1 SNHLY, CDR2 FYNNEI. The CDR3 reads CASLAGRGQSYNEQFF. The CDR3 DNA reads TGTGCCAGCTTGGCGGGCAGGGGGCAATCCTACAATGAGCAGTTCTTC. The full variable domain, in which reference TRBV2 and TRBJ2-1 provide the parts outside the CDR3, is EPEVTQTPSHQVTQMGQEVILRCVPISNHLYFYWYRQILGQKVEFLVSFYNNEISEKSEIFDDQFSVERPDGSNFTLKIRSTKLEDSAMYFCASLAGRGQSYNEQFFGPGTRLTVL.

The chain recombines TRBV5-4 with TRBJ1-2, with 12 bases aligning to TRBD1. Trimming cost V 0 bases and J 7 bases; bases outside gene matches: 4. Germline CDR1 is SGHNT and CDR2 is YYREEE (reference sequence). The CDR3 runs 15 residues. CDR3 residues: CASSLAGTGGRGYTF. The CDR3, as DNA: TGTGCCAGCAGCTTGGCCGGGACAGGGGGCCGTGGCTACACCTTC.

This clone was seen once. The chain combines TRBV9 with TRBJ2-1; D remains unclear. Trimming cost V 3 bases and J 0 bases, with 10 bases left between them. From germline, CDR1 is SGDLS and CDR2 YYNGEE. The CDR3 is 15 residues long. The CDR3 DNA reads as TGTGCCAGCAGCGAAAGCGCTTACTCCTACAATGAGCAGTTCTTC. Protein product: CASSESAYSYNEQFF.

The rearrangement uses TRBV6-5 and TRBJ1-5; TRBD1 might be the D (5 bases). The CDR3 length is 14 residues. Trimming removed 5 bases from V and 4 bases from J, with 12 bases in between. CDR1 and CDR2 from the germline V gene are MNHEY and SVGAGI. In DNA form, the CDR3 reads TGTGCCAGCAGTCTCCGGGACGGGAATCAGCCCCAGCATTTT. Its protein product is CASSLRDGNQPQHF.

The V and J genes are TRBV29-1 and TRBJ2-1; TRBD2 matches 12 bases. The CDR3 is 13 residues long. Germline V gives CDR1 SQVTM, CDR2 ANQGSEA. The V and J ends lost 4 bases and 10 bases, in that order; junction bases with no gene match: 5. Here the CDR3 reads CSVGGTSGQEQFF. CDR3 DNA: TGCAGCGTTGGTGGGACTAGCGGGCAGGAGCAGTTCTTC.

The CDR3 DNA follows: TGCAGCGTTGAAGCCTGGCAGGGAAACACCGGGGAGCTGTTTTTT. This encodes CSVEAWQGNTGELFF. This chain joins TRBV29-1 and TRBJ2-2, with TRBD1 as a possible D gene (5 bases). Trimming removed 1 base at V and 2 bases at J, with 11 bases between. The CDR3 totals 15 residues. CDR1 and CDR2 (germline): SQVTM, ANQGSEA.

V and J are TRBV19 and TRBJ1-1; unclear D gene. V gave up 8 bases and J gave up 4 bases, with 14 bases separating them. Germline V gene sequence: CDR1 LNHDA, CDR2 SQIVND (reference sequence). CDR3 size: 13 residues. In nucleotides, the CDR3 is TGTGCCAGTTCCAGCAGAGGGCTCACTGAAGCTTTCTTT. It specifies CASSSRGLTEAFF.

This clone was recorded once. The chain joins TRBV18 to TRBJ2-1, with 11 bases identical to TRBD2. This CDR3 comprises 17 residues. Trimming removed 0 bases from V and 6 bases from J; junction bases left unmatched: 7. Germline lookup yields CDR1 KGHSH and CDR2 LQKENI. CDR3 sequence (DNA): TGTGCCAGCTCACCACCTTTCGGGACTAGCGGACTCAATGAGCAGTTCTTC. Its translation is CASSPPFGTSGLNEQFF.

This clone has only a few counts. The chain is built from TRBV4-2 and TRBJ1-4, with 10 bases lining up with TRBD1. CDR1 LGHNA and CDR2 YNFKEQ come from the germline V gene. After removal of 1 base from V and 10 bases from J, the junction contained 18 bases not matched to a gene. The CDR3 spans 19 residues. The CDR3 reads CASSQGPGQGLTVIGKLFF. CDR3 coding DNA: TGTGCCAGCAGCCAAGGCCCGGGACAGGGGTTGACGGTTATAGGAAAACTGTTTTTT.

DNA of the CDR3: TGTGCCAGCAGTTTAACCTCGTTGAACTATGGCTACACCTTC. Translating gives CASSLTSLNYGYTF. The V call is TRBV28, the J call TRBJ1-2; D remains ambiguous. The V end lost 2 bases, the J end lost 2 bases, and 9 bases lay between the germline ends. This CDR3 region has 14 residues. Germline CDR1 MDHEN, CDR2 SYDVKM.

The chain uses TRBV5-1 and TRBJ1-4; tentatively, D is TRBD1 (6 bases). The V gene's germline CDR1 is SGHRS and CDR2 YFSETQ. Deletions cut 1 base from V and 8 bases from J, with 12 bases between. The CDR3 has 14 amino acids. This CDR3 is CASSLQGLEEKLFF. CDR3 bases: TGCGCCAGCAGCTTGCAGGGGCTCGAGGAAAAACTGTTTTTT.

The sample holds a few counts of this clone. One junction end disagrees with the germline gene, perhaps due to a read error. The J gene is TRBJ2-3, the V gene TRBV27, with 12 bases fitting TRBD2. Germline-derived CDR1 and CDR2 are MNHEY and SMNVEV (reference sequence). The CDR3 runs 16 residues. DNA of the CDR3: TGTGCCAGCCGTTTGGCGACTAGCGGGAGATCAGATACGCAGTATTTT. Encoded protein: CASRLATSGRSDTQYF.

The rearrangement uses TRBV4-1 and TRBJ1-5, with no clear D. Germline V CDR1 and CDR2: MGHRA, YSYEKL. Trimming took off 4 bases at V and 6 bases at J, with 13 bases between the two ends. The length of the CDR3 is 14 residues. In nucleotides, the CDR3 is TGCGCCAGCAGCCCGCAGGTTCCGGGTCAGCCCCAGCATTTT. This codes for CASSPQVPGQPQHF.

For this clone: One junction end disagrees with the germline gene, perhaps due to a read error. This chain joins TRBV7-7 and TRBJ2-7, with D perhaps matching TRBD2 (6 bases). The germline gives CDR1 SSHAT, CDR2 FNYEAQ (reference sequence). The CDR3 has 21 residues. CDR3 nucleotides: TGTGCTAGCAGCTTAGCGTTATCAAGGCGTGGTAGCGGTCGACCCTCCTACGAGCAGTACTTC. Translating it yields CASSLALSRRGSGRPSYEQYF. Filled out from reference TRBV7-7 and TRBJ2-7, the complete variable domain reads GAGVSQSPRYKVTKRGQDVTLRCDPISSHATLYWYQQALGQGPEFLTYFNYEAQPDKSGLPSDRFSAERPEGSISTLTIQRTEQRDSAMYRCASSLALSRRGSGRPSYEQYFGPGTRLTVT.

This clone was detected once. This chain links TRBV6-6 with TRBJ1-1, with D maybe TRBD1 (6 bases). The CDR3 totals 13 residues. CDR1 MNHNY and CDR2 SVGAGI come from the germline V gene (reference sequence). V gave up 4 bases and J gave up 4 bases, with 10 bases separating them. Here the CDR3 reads CASSFQTGTEAFF. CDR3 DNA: TGTGCCAGCAGTTTCCAGACAGGCACTGAAGCTTTCTTT.

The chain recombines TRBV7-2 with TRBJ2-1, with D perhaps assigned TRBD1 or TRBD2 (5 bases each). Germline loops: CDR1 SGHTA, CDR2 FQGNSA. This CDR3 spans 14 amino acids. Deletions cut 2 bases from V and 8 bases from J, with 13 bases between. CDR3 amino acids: CASSLRGSYHEQFF. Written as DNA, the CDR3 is TGTGCCAGCAGCTTACGGGGCAGCTATCATGAGCAGTTCTTC.

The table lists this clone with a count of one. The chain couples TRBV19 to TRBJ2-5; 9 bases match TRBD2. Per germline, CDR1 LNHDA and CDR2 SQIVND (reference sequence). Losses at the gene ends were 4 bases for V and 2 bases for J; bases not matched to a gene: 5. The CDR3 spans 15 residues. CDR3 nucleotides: TGTGCCAGTAGTAGGATAGCGGGAGCACAAGAGACCCAGTACTTC. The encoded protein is CASSRIAGAQETQYF.

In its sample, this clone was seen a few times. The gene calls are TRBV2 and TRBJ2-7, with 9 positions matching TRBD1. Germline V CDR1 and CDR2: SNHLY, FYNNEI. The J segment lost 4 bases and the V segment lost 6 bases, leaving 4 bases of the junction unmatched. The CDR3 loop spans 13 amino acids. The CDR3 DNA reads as TGTGCCAGCAGAACCGGGACAGGGTACGAGCAGTACTTC. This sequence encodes CASRTGTGYEQYF.

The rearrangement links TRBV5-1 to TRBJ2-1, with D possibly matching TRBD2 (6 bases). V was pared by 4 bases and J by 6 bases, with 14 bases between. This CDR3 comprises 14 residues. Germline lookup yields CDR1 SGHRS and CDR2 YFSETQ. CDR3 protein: CASSIPGSSNEQFF. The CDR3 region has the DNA TGCGCCAGCAGCATCCCCGGGAGCAGCAATGAGCAGTTCTTC.

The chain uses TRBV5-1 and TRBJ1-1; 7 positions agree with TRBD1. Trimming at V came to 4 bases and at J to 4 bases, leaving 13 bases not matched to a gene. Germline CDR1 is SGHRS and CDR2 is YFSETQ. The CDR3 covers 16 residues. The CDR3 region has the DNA TGCGCCAGCAGCCTGACAGGGCTGTCGGATAGCACTGAAGCTTTCTTT. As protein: CASSLTGLSDSTEAFF.

CDR3 sequence: CASSLGAGKSAYNEQFF. The CDR3 DNA follows: TGTGCCAGCAGCTTAGGTGCGGGGAAGTCGGCCTACAATGAGCAGTTCTTC. The J gene is TRBJ2-1, the V gene TRBV7-2, with D perhaps TRBD2 (6 bases). The CDR3 loop spans 17 amino acids. CDR1 is SGHTA and CDR2 is FQGNSA in the germline V gene. The germline V and J ends were trimmed by 1 base and 2 bases, with 15 bases remaining between them.

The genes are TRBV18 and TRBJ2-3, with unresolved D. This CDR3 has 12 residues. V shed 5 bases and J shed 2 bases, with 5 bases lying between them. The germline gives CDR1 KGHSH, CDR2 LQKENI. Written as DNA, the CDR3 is TGTGCCAGCTCATCATCCACAGATACGCAGTATTTT. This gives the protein CASSSSTDTQYF.

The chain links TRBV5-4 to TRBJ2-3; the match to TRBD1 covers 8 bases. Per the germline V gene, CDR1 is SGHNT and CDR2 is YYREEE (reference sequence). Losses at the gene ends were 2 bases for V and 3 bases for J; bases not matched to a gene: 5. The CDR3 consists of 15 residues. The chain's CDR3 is CASSFETGVTDTQYF. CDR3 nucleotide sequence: TGTGCCAGCAGCTTCGAGACAGGGGTTACAGATACGCAGTATTTT.

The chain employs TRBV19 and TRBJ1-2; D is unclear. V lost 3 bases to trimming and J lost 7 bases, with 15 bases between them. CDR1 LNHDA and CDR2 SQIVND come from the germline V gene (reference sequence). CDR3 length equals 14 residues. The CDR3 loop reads CASSILEQAGGYTF. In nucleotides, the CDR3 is TGTGCCAGTAGTATCCTGGAACAAGCCGGTGGCTACACCTTC.

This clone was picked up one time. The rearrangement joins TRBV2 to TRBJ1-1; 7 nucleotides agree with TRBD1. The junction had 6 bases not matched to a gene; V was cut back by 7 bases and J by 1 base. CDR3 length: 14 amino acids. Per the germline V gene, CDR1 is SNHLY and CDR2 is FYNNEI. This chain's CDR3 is CASNRQGRNTEAFF. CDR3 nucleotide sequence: TGTGCCAGCAATCGACAGGGAAGGAACACTGAAGCTTTCTTT.

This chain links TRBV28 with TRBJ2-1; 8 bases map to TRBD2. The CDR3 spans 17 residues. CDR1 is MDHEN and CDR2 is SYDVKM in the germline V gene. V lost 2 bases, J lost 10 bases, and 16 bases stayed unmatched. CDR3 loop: CASSLISFTGGLREQFF. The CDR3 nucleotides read TGTGCCAGCAGTTTAATTTCTTTTACGGGAGGGCTCAGGGAGCAGTTCTTC.

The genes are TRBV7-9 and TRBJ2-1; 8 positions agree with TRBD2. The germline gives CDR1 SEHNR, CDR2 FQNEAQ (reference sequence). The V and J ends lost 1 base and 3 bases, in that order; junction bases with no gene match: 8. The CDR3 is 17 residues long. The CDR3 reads CASSLGASGQIYNEQFF. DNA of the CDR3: TGTGCCAGCAGCTTAGGGGCTAGCGGGCAGATCTACAATGAGCAGTTCTTC.

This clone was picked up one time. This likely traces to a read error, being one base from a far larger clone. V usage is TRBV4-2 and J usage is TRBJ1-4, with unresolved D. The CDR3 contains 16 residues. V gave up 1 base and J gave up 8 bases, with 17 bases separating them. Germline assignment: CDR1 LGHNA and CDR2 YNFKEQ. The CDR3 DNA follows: TGTGCCAGCAGCCAAGGACCGGCGACGGCGGAGGAAAAACTGTTTTTT. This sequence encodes CASSQGPATAEEKLFF.

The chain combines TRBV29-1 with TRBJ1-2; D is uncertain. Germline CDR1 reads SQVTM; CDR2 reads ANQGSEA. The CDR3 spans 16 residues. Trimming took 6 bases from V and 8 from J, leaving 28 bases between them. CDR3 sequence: CSVEYLVGPQTLGYTF. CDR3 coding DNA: TGCAGCGTAGAATATCTAGTGGGCCCCCAAACTCTAGGCTACACCTTC.

The CDR3, as DNA: TGTGCCTGGAGTGTACCAGGCGGCTCCTACGAGCAGTACTTC. Its translation is CAWSVPGGSYEQYF. The chain recombines TRBV30 with TRBJ2-7; no definite D call. CDR1 is GTSNPN and CDR2 is SVGIG in the germline V gene (reference sequence). This CDR3 is built from 14 residues. The germline V and J ends were trimmed by 0 bases and 0 bases, with 9 bases remaining between them. The variable domain in full, with the rest retrieved from reference TRBV30 and TRBJ2-7, is SQTIHQWPATLVQPVGSPLSLECTVEGTSNPNLYWYRQAAGRGLQLLFYSVGIGQISSEVPQNLSASRPQDRQFILSSKKLLLSDSGFYLCAWSVPGGSYEQYFGPGTRLTVT.

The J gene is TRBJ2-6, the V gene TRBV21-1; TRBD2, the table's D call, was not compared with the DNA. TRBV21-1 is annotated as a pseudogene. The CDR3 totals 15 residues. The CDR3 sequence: CASSISGSRANVLTF. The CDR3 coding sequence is TGTGCCAGCAGCATCAGCGGATCCCGGGCCAACGTCCTGACTTTC.